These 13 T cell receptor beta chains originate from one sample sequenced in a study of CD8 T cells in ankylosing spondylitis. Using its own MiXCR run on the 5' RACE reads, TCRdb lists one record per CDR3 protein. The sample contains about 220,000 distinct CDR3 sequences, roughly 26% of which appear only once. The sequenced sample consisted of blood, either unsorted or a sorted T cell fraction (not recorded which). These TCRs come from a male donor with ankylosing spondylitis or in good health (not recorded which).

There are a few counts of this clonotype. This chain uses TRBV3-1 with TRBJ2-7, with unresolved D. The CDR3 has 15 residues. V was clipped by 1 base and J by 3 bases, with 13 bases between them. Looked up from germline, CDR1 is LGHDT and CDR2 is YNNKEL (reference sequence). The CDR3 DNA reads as TGTGCCAGCAGCCAAGCCCCCTCCGCCCACTACGAGCAGTACTTC. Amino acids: CASSQAPSAHYEQYF.

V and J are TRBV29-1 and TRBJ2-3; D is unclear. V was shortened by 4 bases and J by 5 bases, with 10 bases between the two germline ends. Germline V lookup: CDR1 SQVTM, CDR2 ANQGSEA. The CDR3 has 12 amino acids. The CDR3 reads CSVGLGVDTQYF. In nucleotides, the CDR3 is TGCAGCGTTGGTCTGGGTGTAGATACGCAGTATTTT.

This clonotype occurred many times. The CDR3 region has the DNA TGTGCCAGCAGTGGGACTAGCGGGAGGGGGTGGGAGACCCAGTACTTC. It translates to CASSGTSGRGWETQYF. The genes are TRBV27 and TRBJ2-5; 16 positions agree with TRBD2. The germline gives CDR1 MNHEY, CDR2 SMNVEV (reference sequence). Trimming cost V 5 bases and J 5 bases; bases outside gene matches: 5. The CDR3 length is 16 residues.

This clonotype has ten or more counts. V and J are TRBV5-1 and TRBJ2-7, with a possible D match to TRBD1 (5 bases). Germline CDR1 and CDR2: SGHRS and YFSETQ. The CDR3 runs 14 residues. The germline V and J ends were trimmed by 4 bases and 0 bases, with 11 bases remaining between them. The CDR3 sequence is CASSPTTDSYEQYF. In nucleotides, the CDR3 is TGCGCCAGCAGCCCCACGACAGACTCCTACGAGCAGTACTTC.

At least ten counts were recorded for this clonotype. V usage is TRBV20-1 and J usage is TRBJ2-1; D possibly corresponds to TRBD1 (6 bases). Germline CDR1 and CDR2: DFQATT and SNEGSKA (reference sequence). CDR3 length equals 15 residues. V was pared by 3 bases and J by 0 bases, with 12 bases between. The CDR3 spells CSASHTGSSYNEQFF. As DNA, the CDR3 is TGCAGTGCTAGCCACACAGGGAGCTCCTACAATGAGCAGTTCTTC.

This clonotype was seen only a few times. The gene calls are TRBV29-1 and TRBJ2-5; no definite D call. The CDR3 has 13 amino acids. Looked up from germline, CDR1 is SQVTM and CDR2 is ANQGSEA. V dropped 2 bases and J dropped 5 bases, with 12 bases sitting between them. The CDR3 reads CSVESQIAETQYF. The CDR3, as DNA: TGCAGCGTTGAAAGCCAGATCGCGGAGACCCAGTACTTC. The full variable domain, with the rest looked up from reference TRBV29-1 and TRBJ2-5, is SAVISQKPSRDICQRGTSLTIQCQVDSQVTMMFWYRQQPGQSLTLIATANQGSEATYESGFVIDKFPISRPNLTFSTLTVSNMSPEDSSIYLCSVESQIAETQYFGPGTRLLVL.

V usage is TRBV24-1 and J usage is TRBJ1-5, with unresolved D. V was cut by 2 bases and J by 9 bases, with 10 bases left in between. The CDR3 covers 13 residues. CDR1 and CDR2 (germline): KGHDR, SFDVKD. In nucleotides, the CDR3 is TGTGCCACCAGTGATTCGGGAGATAGGCCCCAGCATTTT. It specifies CATSDSGDRPQHF.

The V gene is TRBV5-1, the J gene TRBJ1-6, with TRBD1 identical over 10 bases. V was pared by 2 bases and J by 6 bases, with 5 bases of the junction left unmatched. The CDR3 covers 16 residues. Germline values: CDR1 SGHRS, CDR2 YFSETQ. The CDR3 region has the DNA TGCGCCAGCAGCTTAGGGGACAGGGGTGGTAATTCACCCCTCCACTTT. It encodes CASSLGDRGGNSPLHF.

CDR3 sequence reads: CASSLAGSGSTDTQYF. CDR3 DNA: TGTGCCAGCAGCTTAGCGGGTAGCGGGAGCACAGATACGCAGTATTTT. The rearrangement links TRBV7-9 to TRBJ2-3, with 7 bases that match TRBD2. Germline V lookup: CDR1 SEHNR, CDR2 FQNEAQ (reference sequence). V trimming: 0 bases; J trimming: 0 bases; junction bases outside the gene matches: 3. The CDR3 has 16 amino acids.

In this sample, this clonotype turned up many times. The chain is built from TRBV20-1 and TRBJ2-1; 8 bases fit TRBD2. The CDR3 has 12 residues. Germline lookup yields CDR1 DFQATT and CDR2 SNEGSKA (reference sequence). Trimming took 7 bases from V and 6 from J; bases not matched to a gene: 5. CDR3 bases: TGCAGTGAAAGCGGGACTAGCAATGAGCAGTTCTTC. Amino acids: CSESGTSNEQFF.

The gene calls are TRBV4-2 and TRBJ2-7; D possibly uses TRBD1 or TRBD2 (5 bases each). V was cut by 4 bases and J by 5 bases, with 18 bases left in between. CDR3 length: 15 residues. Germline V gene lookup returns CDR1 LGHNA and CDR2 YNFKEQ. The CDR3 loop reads CASSPGTLGSHEQYF. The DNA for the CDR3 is TGTGCCAGCAGCCCCGGGACCCTGGGGAGCCACGAGCAGTACTTC.

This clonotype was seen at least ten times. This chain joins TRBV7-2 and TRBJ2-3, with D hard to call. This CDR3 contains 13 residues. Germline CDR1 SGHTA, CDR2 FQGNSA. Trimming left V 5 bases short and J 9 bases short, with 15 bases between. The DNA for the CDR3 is TGTGCCAGCAGCCCTCCCAAGCAGCCCACGCAGTATTTT. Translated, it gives CASSPPKQPTQYF. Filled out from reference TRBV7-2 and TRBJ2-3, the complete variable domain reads GAGVSQSPSNKVTEKGKDVELRCDPISGHTALYWYRQSLGQGLEFLIYFQGNSAPDKSGLPSDRFSAERTGGSVSTLTIQRTQQEDSAVYLCASSPPKQPTQYFGPGTRLTVL.

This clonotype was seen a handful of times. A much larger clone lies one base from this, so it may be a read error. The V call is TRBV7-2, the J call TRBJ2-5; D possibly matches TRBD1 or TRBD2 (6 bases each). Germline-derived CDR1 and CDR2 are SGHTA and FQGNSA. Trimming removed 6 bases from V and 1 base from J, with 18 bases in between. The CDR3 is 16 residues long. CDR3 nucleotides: TGTGCCAGCAGGAGGGGGGTTGGGCCTCTCCAAGAGACCCAGTACTTC. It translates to CASRRGVGPLQETQYF.